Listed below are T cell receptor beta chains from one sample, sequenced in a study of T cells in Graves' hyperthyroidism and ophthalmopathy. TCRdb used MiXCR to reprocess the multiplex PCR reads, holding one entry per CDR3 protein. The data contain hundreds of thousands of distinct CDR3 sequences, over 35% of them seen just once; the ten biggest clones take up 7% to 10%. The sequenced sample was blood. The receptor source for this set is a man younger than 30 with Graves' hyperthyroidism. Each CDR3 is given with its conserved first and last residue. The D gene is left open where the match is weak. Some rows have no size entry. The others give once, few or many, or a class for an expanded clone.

CASSEGAHSYEQYF TGTGCCAGCAGTGAAGGGGCCCACTCCTACGAGCAGTACTTC TRBJ2-7 TRBV2 - many
CASSILTGANYGYTF TGTGCCAGTAGTATCCTGACAGGCGCTAACTATGGCTACACCTTC TRBJ1-2 TRBV19 - many
CASSLGTDYEAFF TGTGCCAGCAGTTTAGGGACCGACTACGAAGCTTTCTTT TRBJ1-1 TRBV19 - -
CSVEGLPGVWETQYF TGCAGCGTTGAAGGCCTACCGGGAGTGTGGGAGACCCAGTACTTC TRBJ2-5 TRBV29-1 - -
CATGVQGDAGELFF TGTGCCACCGGGGTCCAGGGGGACGCCGGGGAGCTGTTTTTT TRBJ2-2 TRBV15 TRBD1 -
CASPYEGVLGGVSNQPQHF TGTGCCAGCCCCTACGAGGGGGTACTGGGTGGGGTTAGCAATCAGCCCCAGCATTTT TRBJ1-5 TRBV2 - -
CASSPQGFTGELFF TGTGCCAGCAGCCCACAGGGATTTACCGGGGAGCTGTTTTTT TRBJ2-2 TRBV5-1 - -
CASSVDGGQVNTIYF TGTGCCAGCAGCGTAGACGGAGGACAGGTTAACACCATATATTTT TRBJ1-3 TRBV9 TRBD1 many
CASSPVDVTIETQYF TGTGCCAGCAGCCCGGTTGACGTAACCATAGAGACCCAGTACTTC TRBJ2-5 TRBV6-5 - -
CASSQREGMNTEAFF TGCGCCAGCAGCCAGAGAGAGGGGATGAACACTGAAGCTTTCTTT TRBJ1-1 TRBV4-3 - -
CASSYNGDNEQYF TGTGCCAGCAGTTACAACGGGGATAACGAGCAGTACTTC TRBJ2-7 TRBV6-5 - -
CATSRTGDNGELFF TGTGCCACCAGCAGGACAGGGGACAACGGGGAGCTGTTTTTT TRBJ2-2 TRBV15 TRBD1 many
CASSLMAGQETQYF TGTGCCAGCAGCTTAATGGCCGGCCAAGAGACCCAGTACTTC TRBJ2-5 TRBV7-6 - -
CASSVGQGPVTQYF TGTGCCAGCAGCGTTGGACAGGGACCAGTGACCCAGTACTTC TRBJ2-5 TRBV9 TRBD1 -